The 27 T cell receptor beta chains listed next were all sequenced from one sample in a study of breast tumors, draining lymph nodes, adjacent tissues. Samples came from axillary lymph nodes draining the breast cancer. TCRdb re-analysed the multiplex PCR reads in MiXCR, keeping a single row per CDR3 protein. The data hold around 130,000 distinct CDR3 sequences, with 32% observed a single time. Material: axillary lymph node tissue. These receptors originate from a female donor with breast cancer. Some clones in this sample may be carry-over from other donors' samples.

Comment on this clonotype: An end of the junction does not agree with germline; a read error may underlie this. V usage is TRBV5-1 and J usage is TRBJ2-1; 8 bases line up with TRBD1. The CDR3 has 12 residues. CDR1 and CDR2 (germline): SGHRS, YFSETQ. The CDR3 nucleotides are TGCGCCGGCAGACAGGGGTCCAATGAGCACTTCTTC. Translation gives CAGRQGSNEHFF.

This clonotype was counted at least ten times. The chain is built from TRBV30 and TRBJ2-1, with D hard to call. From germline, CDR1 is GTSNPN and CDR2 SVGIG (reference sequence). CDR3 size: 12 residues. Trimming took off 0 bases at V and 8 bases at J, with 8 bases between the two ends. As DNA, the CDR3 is TGTGCCTGGAGTGTTCAAGGGTATGAGCAGTTCTTC. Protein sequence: CAWSVQGYEQFF.

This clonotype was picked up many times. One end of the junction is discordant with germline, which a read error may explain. The CDR3 reads CASSLGQEQDTQYF. The CDR3 nucleotides are TGCGCCAGCAGTCTAGGCCAGGAACAAGACACCCAGTACTTC. The rearrangement joins TRBV5-1 to TRBJ2-5; D is ambiguous. The CDR3 has 14 amino acids. Germline CDR1 SGHRS, CDR2 YFSETQ.

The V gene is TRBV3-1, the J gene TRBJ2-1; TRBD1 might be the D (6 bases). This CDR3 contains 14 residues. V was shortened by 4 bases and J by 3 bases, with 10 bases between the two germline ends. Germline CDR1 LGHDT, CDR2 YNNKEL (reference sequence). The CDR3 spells CASSRRDNYNEQFF. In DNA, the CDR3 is TGTGCCAGCAGCCGCCGGGACAACTACAATGAGCAGTTCTTC.

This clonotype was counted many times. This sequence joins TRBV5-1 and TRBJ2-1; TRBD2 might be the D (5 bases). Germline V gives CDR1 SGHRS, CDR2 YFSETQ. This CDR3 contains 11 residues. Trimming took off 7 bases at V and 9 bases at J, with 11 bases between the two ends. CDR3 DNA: TGCGCCAGCCAGGCGGGCGTTGAGCAGTTCTTC. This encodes CASQAGVEQFF. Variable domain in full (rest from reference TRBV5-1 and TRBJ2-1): KAGVTQTPRYLIKTRGQQVTLSCSPISGHRSVSWYQQTPGQGLQFLFEYFSETQRNKGNFPGRFSGRQFSNSRSEMNVSTLELGDSALYLCASQAGVEQFFGPGTRLTVL.

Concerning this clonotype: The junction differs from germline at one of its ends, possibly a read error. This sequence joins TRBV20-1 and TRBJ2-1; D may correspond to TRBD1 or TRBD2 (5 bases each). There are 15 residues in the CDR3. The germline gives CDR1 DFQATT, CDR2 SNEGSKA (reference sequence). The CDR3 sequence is CSAGAFAGAGDEQFF. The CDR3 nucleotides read TGCAGTGCCGGCGCATTTGCCGGGGCCGGCGATGAGCAGTTCTTT.

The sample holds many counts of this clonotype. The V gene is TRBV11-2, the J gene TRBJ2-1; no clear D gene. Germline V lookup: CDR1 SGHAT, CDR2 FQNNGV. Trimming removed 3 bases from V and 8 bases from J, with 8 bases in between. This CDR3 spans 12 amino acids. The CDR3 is CASSFVIDEQFF. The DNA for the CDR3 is TGTGCCAGCAGCTTTGTAATCGATGAGCAGTTCTTC.

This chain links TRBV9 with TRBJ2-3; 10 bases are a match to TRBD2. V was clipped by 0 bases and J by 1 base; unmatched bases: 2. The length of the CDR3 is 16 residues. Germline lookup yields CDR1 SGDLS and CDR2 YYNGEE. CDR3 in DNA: TGTGCCAGCAGCGTAGTAGCGGGGGGCCGCACAGATACGCAGTATTTT. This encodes CASSVVAGGRTDTQYF.

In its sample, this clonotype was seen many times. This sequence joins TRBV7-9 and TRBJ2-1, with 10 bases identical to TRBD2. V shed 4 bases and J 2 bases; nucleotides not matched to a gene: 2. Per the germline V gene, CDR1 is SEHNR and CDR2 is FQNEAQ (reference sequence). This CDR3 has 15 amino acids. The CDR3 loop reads CASSYLAGAYNEQFF. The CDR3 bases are TGTGCCAGCAGCTACCTAGCGGGGGCCTACAATGAGCAGTTCTTC.

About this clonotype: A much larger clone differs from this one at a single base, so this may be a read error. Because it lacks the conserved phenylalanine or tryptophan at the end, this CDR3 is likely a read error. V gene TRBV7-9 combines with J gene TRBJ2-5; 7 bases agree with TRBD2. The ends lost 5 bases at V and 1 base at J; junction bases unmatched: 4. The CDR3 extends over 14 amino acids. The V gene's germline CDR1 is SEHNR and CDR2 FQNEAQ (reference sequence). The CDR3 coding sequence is TGTGCCAGCAGCCGGGACTACCCCCAAGAGACCCAGTACCTC. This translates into CASSRDYPQETQYL.

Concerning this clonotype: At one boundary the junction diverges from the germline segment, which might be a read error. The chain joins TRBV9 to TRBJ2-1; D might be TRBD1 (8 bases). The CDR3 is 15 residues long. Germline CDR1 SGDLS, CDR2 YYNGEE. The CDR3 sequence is CAGSGDRTLYSEQFF. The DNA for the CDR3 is TGTGCCGGCAGCGGGGACAGGACTCTCTACAGTGAGCAGTTCTTC.

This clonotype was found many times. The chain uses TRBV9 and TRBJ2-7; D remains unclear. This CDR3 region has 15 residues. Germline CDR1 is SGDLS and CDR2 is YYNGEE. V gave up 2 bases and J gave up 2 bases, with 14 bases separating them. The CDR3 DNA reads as TGTGCCAGCAGCGTGGATGGGTCGGAAACCTACGAGCAGTACTTC. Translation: CASSVDGSETYEQYF.

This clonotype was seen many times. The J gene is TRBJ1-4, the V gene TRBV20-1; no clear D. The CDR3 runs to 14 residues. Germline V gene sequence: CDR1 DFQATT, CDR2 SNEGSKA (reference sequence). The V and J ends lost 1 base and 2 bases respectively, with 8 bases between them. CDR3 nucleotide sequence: TGCAGTGCTAGAGTCAGCGGCACTAATGAAAAACTGTTTTTT. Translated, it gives CSARVSGTNEKLFF.

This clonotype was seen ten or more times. The CDR3 loop reads CASSYEAAYNEQFF. The CDR3 DNA follows: TGTGCCAGCAGTTACGAGGCAGCCTACAATGAGCAGTTCTTC. The V gene is TRBV6-2 or TRBV6-3, the J gene TRBJ2-1; D gene unclear. Trimming removed 2 bases from V and 2 bases from J, with 7 bases in between. Germline CDR1 reads MNHEY; CDR2 reads SVGEGT. The CDR3 is made up of 14 amino acids.

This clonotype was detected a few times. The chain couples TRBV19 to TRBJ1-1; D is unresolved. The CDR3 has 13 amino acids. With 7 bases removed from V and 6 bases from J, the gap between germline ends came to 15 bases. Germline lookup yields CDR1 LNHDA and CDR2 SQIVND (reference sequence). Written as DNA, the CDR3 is TGTGCCAGTACCACCCCTGTGGTGGCTGAAGCTTTCTTT. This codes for CASTTPVVAEAFF.

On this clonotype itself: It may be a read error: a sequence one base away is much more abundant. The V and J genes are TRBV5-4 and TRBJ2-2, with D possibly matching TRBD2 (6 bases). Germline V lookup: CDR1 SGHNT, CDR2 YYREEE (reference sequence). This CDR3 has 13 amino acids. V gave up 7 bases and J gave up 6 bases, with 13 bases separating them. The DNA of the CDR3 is TGTGCCAGCGGTTTACGGGGGTCCGGGGAGCTGTTTTTT. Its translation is CASGLRGSGELFF.

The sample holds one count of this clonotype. The CDR3 bases are TGTGCCAGCAGCAGCAGGACAGGGACGGCGACAGATACGCAGTATTTT. Translating gives CASSSRTGTATDTQYF. The rearrangement uses TRBV7-9 and TRBJ2-3; 8 bases align to TRBD1. The CDR3 length is 16 residues. J gave up 3 bases and V 5 bases, and 10 bases lay outside the gene matches. Germline loops: CDR1 SEHNR, CDR2 FQNEAQ (reference sequence).

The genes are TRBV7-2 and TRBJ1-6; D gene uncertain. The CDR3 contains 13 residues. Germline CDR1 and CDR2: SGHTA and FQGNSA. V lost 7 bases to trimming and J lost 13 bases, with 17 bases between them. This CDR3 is CASNLSGVSPLHF. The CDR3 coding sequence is TGTGCCAGCAATTTAAGCGGGGTATCTCCCCTCCACTTT.

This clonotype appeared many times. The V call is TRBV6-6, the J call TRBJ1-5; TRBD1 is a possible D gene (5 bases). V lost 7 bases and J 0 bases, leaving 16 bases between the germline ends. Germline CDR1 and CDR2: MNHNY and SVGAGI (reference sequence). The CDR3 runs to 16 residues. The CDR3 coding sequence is TGTGCCAGCACTTCCGGCGGGGCCGTTAGCAATCAGCCCCAGCATTTT. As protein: CASTSGGAVSNQPQHF.

As DNA, the CDR3 is TGTGCCAGCAGCGGAGTGGGGGCGCAAAAGGCCCAGTACTTC. This gives the protein CASSGVGAQKAQYF. This chain uses TRBV5-5 with TRBJ2-5; D is perhaps TRBD1 (6 bases). Looked up from germline, CDR1 is SGHKS and CDR2 is YYEKEE (reference sequence). The CDR3 spans 14 residues. The V and J ends lost 4 bases and 9 bases respectively, with 19 bases between them.

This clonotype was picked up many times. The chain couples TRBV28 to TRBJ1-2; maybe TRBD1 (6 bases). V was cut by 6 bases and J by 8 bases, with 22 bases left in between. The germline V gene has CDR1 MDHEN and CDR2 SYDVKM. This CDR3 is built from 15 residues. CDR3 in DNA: TGTGCCAGCAGAGACCACACCGACAGGTCCTACGGCTACACCTTC. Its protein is CASRDHTDRSYGYTF.

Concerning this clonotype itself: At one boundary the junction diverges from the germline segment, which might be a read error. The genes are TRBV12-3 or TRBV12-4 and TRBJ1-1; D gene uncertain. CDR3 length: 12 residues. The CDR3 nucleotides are TGTGCCAGTAGTTTTGGATACACTGAAGCTTTCTTT. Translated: CASSFGYTEAFF.

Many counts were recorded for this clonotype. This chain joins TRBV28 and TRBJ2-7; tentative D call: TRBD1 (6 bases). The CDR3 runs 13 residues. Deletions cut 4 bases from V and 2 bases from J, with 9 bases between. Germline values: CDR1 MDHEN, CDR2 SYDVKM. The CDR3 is CASSYREPYEQYF. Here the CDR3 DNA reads TGTGCCAGCAGTTACAGGGAGCCCTACGAGCAGTACTTC.

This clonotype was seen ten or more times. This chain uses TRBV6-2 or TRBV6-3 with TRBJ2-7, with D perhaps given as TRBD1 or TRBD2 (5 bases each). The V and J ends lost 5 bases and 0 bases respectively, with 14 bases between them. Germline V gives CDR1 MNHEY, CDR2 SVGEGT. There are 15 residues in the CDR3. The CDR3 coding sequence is TGTGCCAGCAGTAAGGGGTTCGGGGTCTCCTACGAGCAGTACGTC. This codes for CASSKGFGVSYEQYV.

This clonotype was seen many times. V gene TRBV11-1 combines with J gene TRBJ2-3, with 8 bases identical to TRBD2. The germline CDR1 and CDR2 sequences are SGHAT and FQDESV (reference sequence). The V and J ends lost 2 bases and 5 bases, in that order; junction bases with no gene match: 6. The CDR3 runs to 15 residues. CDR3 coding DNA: TGTGCCAGCAGCTTAACCGGGACTAGTGAAGATACGCAGTATTTT. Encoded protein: CASSLTGTSEDTQYF.

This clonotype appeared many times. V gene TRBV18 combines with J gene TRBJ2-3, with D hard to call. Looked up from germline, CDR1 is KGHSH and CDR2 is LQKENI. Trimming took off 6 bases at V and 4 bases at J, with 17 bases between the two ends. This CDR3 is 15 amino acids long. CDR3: CASSPPLYGADTQYF. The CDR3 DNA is TGTGCCAGCTCCCCCCCCCTGTACGGTGCAGATACGCAGTATTTT.

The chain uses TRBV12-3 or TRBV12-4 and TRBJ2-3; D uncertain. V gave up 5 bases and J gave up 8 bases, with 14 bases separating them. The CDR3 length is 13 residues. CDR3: CASSAEFPGTQYF. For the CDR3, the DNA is TGTGCCAGCAGTGCCGAGTTCCCAGGTACGCAGTATTTT.